This T cell receptor (beta chain) was retrieved from a study of identifying expanded T cells in peripheral blood. CDR1 is SGHNT and CDR2 is YYREEE in the germline V gene (reference sequence). V lost 0 bases to trimming and J lost 2 bases, with 6 bases between them. The length of the CDR3 is 15 residues. No infections or other immune events were documented during collection. Profiled with immunoSEQ multiplex PCR; TCRdb holds only in-frame clones, not every one. The data contain roughly 84,000 clones, about 90% of them singletons. Study-level points and caveats: Differentially abundant clones: about 1.1 between replicates, around 16 at around 2 weeks, 18 to 20 at four. Approximately 2-week clone count variance significantly increased as total template count grew.

Details on this clone: As yet, its antigen is unknown.

This sequence joins TRBV5-4 and TRBJ2-6; D gene ambiguous. This receptor was obtained from a person aged 18 to 75 in good health. The sequencing input was blood. CDR3 sequence reads: CASSLGGTGANVLTF. The CDR3 DNA sequence: TGTGCCAGCAGCTTGGGGGGAACTGGGGCCAACGTCCTGACTTTC. Based on the CDR3 plus reference TRBV5-4 and TRBJ2-6, the full variable domain is ETGVTQSPTHLIKTRGQQVTLRCSSQSGHNTVSWYQQALGQGPQFIFQYYREEENGRGNFPPRFSGLQFPNYSSELNVNALELDDSALYLCASSLGGTGANVLTFGAGSRLTVL.